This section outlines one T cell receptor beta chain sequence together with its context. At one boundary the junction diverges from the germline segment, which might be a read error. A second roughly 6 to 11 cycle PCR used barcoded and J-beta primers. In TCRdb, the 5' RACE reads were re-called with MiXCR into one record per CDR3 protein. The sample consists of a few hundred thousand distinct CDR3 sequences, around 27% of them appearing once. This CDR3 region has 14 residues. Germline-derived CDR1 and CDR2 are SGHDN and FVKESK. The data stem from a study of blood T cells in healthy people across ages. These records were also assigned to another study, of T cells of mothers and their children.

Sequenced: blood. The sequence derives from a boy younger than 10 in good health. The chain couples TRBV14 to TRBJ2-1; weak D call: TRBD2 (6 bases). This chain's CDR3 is CASSQYSGYSEQFF. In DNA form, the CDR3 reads TGTGCCAGCAGCCAATATAGCGGCTACAGTGAGCAGTTCTTC.